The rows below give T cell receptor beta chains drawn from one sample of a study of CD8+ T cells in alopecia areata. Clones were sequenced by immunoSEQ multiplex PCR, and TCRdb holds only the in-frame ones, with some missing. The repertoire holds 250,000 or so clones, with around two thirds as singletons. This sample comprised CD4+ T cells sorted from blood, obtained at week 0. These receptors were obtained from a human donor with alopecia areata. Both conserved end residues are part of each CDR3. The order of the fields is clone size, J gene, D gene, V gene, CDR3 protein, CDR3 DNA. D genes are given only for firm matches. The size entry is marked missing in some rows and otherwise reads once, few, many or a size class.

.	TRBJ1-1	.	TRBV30	CAWSGQDTEAFF	TGTGCCTGGAGTGGACAGGACACTGAAGCTTTCTTT
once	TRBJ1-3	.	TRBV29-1	CSIAGSISGNTIYF	TGCAGCATTGCTGGCTCAATCTCTGGAAACACCATATATTTT
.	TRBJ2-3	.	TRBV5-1	CASSPGSTDTQYF	TGCGCCAGCAGCCCGGGCAGCACAGATACGCAGTATTTT
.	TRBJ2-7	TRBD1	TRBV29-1	CSVEDSGTGPAYEQYF	TGCAGCGTTGAAGACTCTGGGACAGGCCCAGCCTACGAGCAGTACTTC
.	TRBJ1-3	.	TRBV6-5	CASSYSRGTSGNTIYF	TGTGCCAGCAGTTACTCCCGGGGAACTTCTGGAAACACCATATATTTT
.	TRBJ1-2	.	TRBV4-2	CASSQGGGYTF	TGTGCCAGCAGCCAGGGAGGCGGCTACACCTTC
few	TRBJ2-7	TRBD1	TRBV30	CACSRTGAYEQYF	TGTGCCTGCAGCCGGACAGGGGCCTACGAGCAGTACTTC
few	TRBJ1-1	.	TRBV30	CAWSVQMNTEAFF	TGTGCCTGGAGTGTACAAATGAACACTGAAGCTTTCTTT
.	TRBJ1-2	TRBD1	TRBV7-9	CASSLDRGGYTF	TGTGCCAGCAGCTTAGACAGGGGTGGCTACACCTTC
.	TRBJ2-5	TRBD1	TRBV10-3	CAIKAGGPEETQYF	TGTGCCATCAAGGCAGGGGGCCCTGAAGAGACCCAGTACTTC
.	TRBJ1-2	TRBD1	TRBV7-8	CASSTRQGGPYGYTF	TGTGCCAGCAGCACCCGACAGGGAGGGCCCTATGGCTACACCTTC
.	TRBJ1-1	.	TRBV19	CASSIDFTEAFF	TGTGCCAGTAGTATAGACTTCACTGAAGCTTTCTTT
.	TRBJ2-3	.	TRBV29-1	CSVGTSTDTQYF	TGCAGCGTGGGGACGAGCACAGATACGCAGTATTTT
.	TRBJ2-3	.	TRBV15	CATSTTDTQYF	TGTGCCACCAGCACCACAGATACGCAGTATTTT
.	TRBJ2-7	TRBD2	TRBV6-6	CASRQTSGGSYEQYF	TGTGCCAGCAGGCAGACTAGCGGGGGATCCTACGAGCAGTACTTC